This T cell receptor beta chain stems from a study of blood T cell repertoires in COVID-19. Study-level background: Researchers got acute and convalescent COVID-19 samples from the United States, Italy and Spain. From T cells, B-cell-depleted T cells, or PBMCs came the material, which was cDNA or gDNA.

In the original workflow: Using reference gene primer amplification, nucleated cell counts were estimated. TCRdb's table, derived via immunoSEQ multiplex PCR, lists solely in-frame clones and lacks some. The D gene and trimming were derived from the DNA, and the V and J assignments and clone size from that table. The table includes about 23,000 clones, just over 85% detected once. The CDR3 extends over 14 amino acids. The germline V gene encodes CDR1 LNHNV and CDR2 YYDKDF (reference sequence). The J segment lost 3 bases and the V segment lost 5 bases, leaving 7 bases of the junction unmatched. The source is a man between 65 and 79 years old in a cohort sampled during active COVID-19. The chain joins TRBV15 to TRBJ2-7; the match to TRBD1 covers 7 bases. What was sequenced was peripheral blood. The CDR3 loop reads CATSGGGDSYEQYF. The CDR3, as DNA: TGTGCCACCAGCGGGGGTGGGGACAGCTACGAGCAGTACTTC.